This T cell receptor beta chain was sequenced for a study of T cell responses to AZD1222 COVID-19 vaccine. V was trimmed by 3 bases and J by 4 bases, leaving 15 bases between them. This CDR3 is built from 15 residues. Germline values: CDR1 SGDLS, CDR2 YYNGEE. About this clone: Its antigen is not identified.

Study results and limitations: Regions left unmutated in variants are reportedly the target of nearly half of spike-specific TCRs. The peak T cell response came first, and repertoires were sampled only after it.

Using immunoSEQ multiplex PCR, the repertoire was profiled, and TCRdb retains in-frame clones only, with some absent. The sample lists about 73,000 clones; 85% to 90% were seen once. The chain carries TRBV9 and TRBJ2-3, with D perhaps matching TRBD2 (6 bases). The sample in question was peripheral blood, obtained 28 days after the second AZD1222 dose. The TCR originated in an adult who received the AZD1222 COVID-19 vaccine. As DNA, the CDR3 is TGTGCCAGCAGCGAACAAGGAGGGCGTGCAGATACGCAGTATTTT. It is translated as CASSEQGGRADTQYF.